This TCR beta chain was identified in a study of identical twins. Study-wide points: In drawing conclusions, the study used cross-sectional statistical analysis and did not follow the same donors.

There are a few counts of this clonotype. What it recognizes is unknown. MiXCR, applied by TCRdb to the 5' RACE reads, yields one record per CDR3 protein. The data show a few hundred thousand distinct CDR3 sequences, about 10% seen once. Trimming cost V 3 bases and J 2 bases; bases outside gene matches: 23. There are 22 residues in the CDR3. The germline V gene encodes CDR1 DFQATT and CDR2 SNEGSKA (reference sequence). Sequencing input: naive T cells sorted from blood. The clonotype was recovered from a woman aged 50 to 65 in good health. This rearrangement joins TRBV20-1 to TRBJ2-3, with 13 nucleotides matching TRBD2. The CDR3 DNA is TGCAGTGCTAGCCTTAAGGGTTTTACTAGCGGGAGGGCCGAAGGAACCACAGATACGCAGTATTTT. It yields the protein CSASLKGFTSGRAEGTTDTQYF.